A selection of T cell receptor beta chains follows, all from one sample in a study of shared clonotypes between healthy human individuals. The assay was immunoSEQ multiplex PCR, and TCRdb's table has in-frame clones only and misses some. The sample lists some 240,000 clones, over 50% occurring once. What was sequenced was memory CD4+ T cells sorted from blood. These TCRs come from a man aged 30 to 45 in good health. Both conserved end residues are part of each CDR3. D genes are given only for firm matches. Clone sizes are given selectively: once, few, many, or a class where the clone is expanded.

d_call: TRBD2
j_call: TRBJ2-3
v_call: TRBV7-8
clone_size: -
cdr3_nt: TGTGCCAGCAGCTTAGCGATTGGAGGGCCTAGCGGGTTCCCAGATACGCAGTATTTT
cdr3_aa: CASSLAIGGPSGFPDTQYF

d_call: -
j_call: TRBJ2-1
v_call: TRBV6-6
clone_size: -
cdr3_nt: TGTGCCAGCTCAGCGGATGGGTACAATGAGCAGTTCTTC
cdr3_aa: CASSADGYNEQFF

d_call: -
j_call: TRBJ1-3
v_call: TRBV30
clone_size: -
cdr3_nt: TGTGCCTGGAGTCGGGGAAACACCATATATTTT
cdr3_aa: CAWSRGNTIYF

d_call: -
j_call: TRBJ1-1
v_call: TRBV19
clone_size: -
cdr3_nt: TGTGCCAGTAGTATCTTTGGCGGGCTGGAAGCTTTCTTT
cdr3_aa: CASSIFGGLEAFF

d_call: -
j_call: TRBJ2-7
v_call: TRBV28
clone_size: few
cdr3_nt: TGTGCCAGCAGTCCCCCGACAGGAACCCTCTACGAGCAGTACTTC
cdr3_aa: CASSPPTGTLYEQYF

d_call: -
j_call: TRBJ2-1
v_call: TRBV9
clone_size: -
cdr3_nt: TGTGCCAGCAGCCTACCACAGGGGAGGGGGTACGATGAGCAGTTCTTC
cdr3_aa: CASSLPQGRGYDEQFF

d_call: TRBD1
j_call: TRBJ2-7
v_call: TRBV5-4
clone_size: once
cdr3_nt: TGTGCCAGCAGCGGACAGGCGGCTAGCTACGAGCAGTACTTC
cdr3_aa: CASSGQAASYEQYF

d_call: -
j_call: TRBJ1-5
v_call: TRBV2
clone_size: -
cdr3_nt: TGTGCCAGCAGTGATTTGAGGGTTGGCAATCAGCCCCAGCATTTT
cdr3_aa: CASSDLRVGNQPQHF

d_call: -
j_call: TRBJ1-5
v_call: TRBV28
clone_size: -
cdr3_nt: TGTGCCAGCAGGATACGACAAGCGAGCAATCAGCCCCAGCATTTT
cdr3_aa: CASRIRQASNQPQHF

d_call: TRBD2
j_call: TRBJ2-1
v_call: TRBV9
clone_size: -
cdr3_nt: TGTGCCAGCAGCCCCGCCGGGACTAGCGCCCTCTCCTACAATGAGCAGTTCTTC
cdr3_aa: CASSPAGTSALSYNEQFF

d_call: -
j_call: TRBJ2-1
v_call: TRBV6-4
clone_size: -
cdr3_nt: TGTGCCAGCAGTGACTCGATGGAGAGTCCGGGGCGGTTCTTC
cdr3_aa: CASSDSMESPGRFF

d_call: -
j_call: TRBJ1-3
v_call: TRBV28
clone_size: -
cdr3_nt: TGTGCCAGCAGTGTGACTCTCTCTGGAAACACCATATATTTT
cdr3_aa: CASSVTLSGNTIYF

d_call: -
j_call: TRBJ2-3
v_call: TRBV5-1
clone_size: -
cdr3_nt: TGCGCCAGCAGCTCGATTCGACTCTGGGGCACAGATACGCAGTATTTT
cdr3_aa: CASSSIRLWGTDTQYF

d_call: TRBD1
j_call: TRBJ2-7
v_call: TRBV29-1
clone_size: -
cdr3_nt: TGCAGTGCTATTTCGCCGGGACAGGCAACCTCCTACGAGCAGTACTTC
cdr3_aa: CSAISPGQATSYEQYF

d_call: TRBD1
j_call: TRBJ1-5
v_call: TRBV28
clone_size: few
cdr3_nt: TGTGCCAGCAGTATGGGGACAGGGGGCCCCAATCAGCCCCAGCATTTT
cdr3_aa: CASSMGTGGPNQPQHF

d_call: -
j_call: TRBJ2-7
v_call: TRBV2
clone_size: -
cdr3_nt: TGTGCCAGCAGTGATGTGACGAGGGATGAGGACGAGCAGTACTTC
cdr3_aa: CASSDVTRDEDEQYF

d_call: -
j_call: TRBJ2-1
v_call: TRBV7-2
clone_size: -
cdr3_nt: TGTGCCAGCAGCTTATATTTCTCTCTGGCAGGGACGACGCAGTTCTTC
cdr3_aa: CASSLYFSLAGTTQFF

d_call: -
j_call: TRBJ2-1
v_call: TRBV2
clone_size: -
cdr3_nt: TGTGCCAGCAGTGTTGATTCGGGAATTGAGCAGTTCTTC
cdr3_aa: CASSVDSGIEQFF

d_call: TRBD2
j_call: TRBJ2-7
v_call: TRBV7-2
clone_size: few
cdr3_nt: TGTGCCAGCAGCCCCGGGGGAGGGCCCTACGAGCAGTACTTC
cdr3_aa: CASSPGGGPYEQYF

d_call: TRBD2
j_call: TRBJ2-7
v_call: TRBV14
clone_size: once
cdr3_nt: TGTGCCAGCAGCCCCCTTAAGCGGGGAGAGCAGTACTTC
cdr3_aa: CASSPLKRGEQYF

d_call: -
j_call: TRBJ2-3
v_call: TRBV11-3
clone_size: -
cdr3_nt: TGTGCCAGCAGCCAGTGGACCAGACGCACAGATACGCAGTATTTT
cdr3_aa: CASSQWTRRTDTQYF

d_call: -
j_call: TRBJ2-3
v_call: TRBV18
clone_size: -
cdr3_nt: TGTGCCAGCTCACCACCCGGGAGAAGGACAGATACGCAGTATTTT
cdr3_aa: CASSPPGRRTDTQYF

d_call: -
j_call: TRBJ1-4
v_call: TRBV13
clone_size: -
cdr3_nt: TGTGCCAGCAGCATCGGACTGACTACAACTAATGAAAAACTGTTTTTT
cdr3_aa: CASSIGLTTTNEKLFF

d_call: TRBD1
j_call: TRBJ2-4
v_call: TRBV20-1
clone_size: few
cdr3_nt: TGCAGTGCTCGCAGGGGGTACATTCAGTACTTC
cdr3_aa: CSARRGYIQYF

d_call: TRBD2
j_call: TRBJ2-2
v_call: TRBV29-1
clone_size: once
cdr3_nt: TGCAGCGCCCGGCGGACTAGCGTCTCCGGGGAGCTGTTTTTT
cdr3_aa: CSARRTSVSGELFF

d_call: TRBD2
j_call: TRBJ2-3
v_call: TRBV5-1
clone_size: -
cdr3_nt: TGCGCCAGCAGCTTGGGTGCGCTGGGACTAGCGGGAGCGTGGACAGATACGCAGTATTTT
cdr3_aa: CASSLGALGLAGAWTDTQYF